These 25 T cell receptor beta chains came from one sample sequenced in a study of cytomegalovirus exposure and HLA in healthy donors. This PCR relied on a set of 60 Vbeta primers and 13 Jbeta primers. TCRdb keeps only in-frame clones here, not all; method: immunoSEQ multiplex PCR. The sample includes 150,000 to 200,000 clones, roughly 73% of them seen just once. Sequenced sample: PBMCs. All receptors come from a male donor in good health and CMV-seronegative.

This clone has only a few counts. V is TRBV6-1 and J is TRBJ2-5; 8 bases are a match to TRBD1. Germline V gene sequence: CDR1 MNHNS, CDR2 SASEGT. This CDR3 has 16 amino acids. With V trimmed by 0 bases and J by 5 bases, 8 bases remained unmatched. The CDR3 region has the DNA TGTGCCAGCAGTGAAGCGGTTGGCAGGGGGCCGGAGACCCAGTACTTC. Its protein is CASSEAVGRGPETQYF.

This chain connects TRBV5-5 to TRBJ2-5, with D possibly TRBD1 on 6 matching bases. The CDR3 is made up of 13 amino acids. The germline V gene encodes CDR1 SGHKS and CDR2 YYEKEE (reference sequence). The germline V and J ends were trimmed by 5 bases and 4 bases, with 12 bases remaining between them. CDR3 nucleotide sequence: TGTGCCAGCAGTCGTCTGGGGGCAGAGACCCAGTACTTC. This gives the protein CASSRLGAETQYF.

The chain employs TRBV30 and TRBJ1-2; tentative D call: TRBD1 (5 bases). Germline loops: CDR1 GTSNPN, CDR2 SVGIG (reference sequence). Trimming removed 3 bases from V and 4 bases from J, with 9 bases in between. The CDR3 sequence is 12 residues long. CDR3 coding DNA: TGTGCCTGGAGCGACAGCTGCTATGGCTACACCTTC. It specifies CAWSDSCYGYTF.

The J gene is TRBJ2-1, the V gene TRBV28; 13 positions match TRBD2. Germline V gives CDR1 MDHEN, CDR2 SYDVKM. Trimming cost V 6 bases and J 6 bases; bases outside gene matches: 5. The CDR3 loop spans 15 amino acids. CDR3 coding DNA: TGTGCCAGCAGACCCGGGACTAGCGGGACCAATGAGCAGTTCTTC. Translated, it gives CASRPGTSGTNEQFF.

This sequence joins TRBV5-1 and TRBJ2-5, with 7 bases identical to TRBD1. The CDR3 sequence is 15 residues long. The ends lost 4 bases at V and 2 bases at J; junction bases unmatched: 8. Germline V gene lookup returns CDR1 SGHRS and CDR2 YFSETQ. The CDR3 loop is CASSLSQGTQETQYF. CDR3 in DNA: TGCGCCAGCAGCCTTTCACAGGGGACGCAAGAGACCCAGTACTTC.

This sequence joins TRBV28 and TRBJ2-5; tentatively, D is TRBD1 (5 bases). The CDR3 extends over 19 amino acids. The ends were cut back, 5 bases at V and 5 bases at J, with 30 bases in the middle. CDR1 MDHEN and CDR2 SYDVKM come from the germline V gene. CDR3 DNA: TGTGCCAGCAGTCCCACCCCCACCACCCACCCTGACAGCCACGAGACCCAGTACTTC. Translated: CASSPTPTTHPDSHETQYF.

The rearrangement links TRBV29-1 to TRBJ1-4; 7 nucleotides match TRBD1. V lost 6 bases to trimming and J lost 3 bases; unmatched junction nucleotides: 13. This CDR3 is built from 16 residues. Germline-derived CDR1 and CDR2 are SQVTM and ANQGSEA. CDR3 in DNA: TGCAGCGTCGGAGAGGGGGCCCGGGGTCCTAATGAAAAACTGTTTTTT. Amino acid sequence: CSVGEGARGPNEKLFF.

The chain couples TRBV5-4 to TRBJ2-3; 8 bases agree with TRBD2. J lost 12 bases, V lost 1 base, and 4 bases had no gene match. CDR1 and CDR2 from the germline V gene are SGHNT and YYREEE (reference sequence). This CDR3 has 12 amino acids. Here the CDR3 DNA reads TGTGCCAGCAGCTTGACGGGAGGGCTTCAGTATTTT. Encoded protein: CASSLTGGLQYF. The entire variable domain, with the rest obtained from reference TRBV5-4 and TRBJ2-3, is as follows: ETGVTQSPTHLIKTRGQQVTLRCSSQSGHNTVSWYQQALGQGPQFIFQYYREEENGRGNFPPRFSGLQFPNYSSELNVNALELDDSALYLCASSLTGGLQYFGPGTRLTVL.

This clone occurred a few times. V and J are TRBV7-8 and TRBJ1-2; no clear D. CDR1 and CDR2 (germline): SGHVS, FQNEAQ. This CDR3 has 13 amino acids. With 1 base removed from V and 4 bases from J, the gap between germline ends came to 7 bases. The CDR3 region has the DNA TGTGCCAGCAGCTTAGAGAGCTCCTATGGCTACACCTTC. Its translation is CASSLESSYGYTF.

This clone appeared once. The V and J genes are TRBV7-9 and TRBJ2-7; D is unclear. There are 14 residues in the CDR3. Trimming cost V 5 bases and J 5 bases, with 16 bases left between them. Per the germline V gene, CDR1 is SEHNR and CDR2 is FQNEAQ (reference sequence). In nucleotides, the CDR3 is TGTGCCAGCAGCCCCGTTGCCAGGCTGGACGAGCAGTACTTC. It translates to CASSPVARLDEQYF.

The count of this clone is one. The rearrangement joins TRBV27 to TRBJ1-2; maybe TRBD1 (6 bases). Germline loops: CDR1 MNHEY, CDR2 SMNVEV (reference sequence). This CDR3 has 13 residues. V dropped 6 bases and J dropped 8 bases, with 16 bases sitting between them. The CDR3 loop is CASSPSGVRGYTF. CDR3 coding DNA: TGTGCCAGCAGCCCTTCAGGGGTGCGGGGCTACACCTTC.

The chain employs TRBV11-2 and TRBJ1-5; tentative D call: TRBD1 (5 bases). This CDR3 has 15 amino acids. Trimming removed 1 base from V and 5 bases from J, with 12 bases in between. The V gene's germline CDR1 is SGHAT and CDR2 FQNNGV. CDR3 region: CASSLGAGWYQPQHF. The CDR3, as DNA: TGTGCCAGCAGCTTAGGGGCAGGGTGGTATCAGCCCCAGCATTTT.

This clone showed up just once. The chain joins TRBV18 to TRBJ2-7; TRBD1 aligns across 10 bases. This CDR3 is built from 16 residues. Germline V lookup: CDR1 KGHSH, CDR2 LQKENI. Trimming at V came to 4 bases and at J to 1 base, leaving 7 bases not matched to a gene. The CDR3 sequence: CASSQLGTGVSYEQYF. CDR3 coding DNA: TGTGCCAGCTCACAGCTCGGGACAGGGGTTTCCTACGAGCAGTACTTC.

This chain connects TRBV25-1 to TRBJ1-2, with TRBD1 matching 8 bases. The junction had 5 bases not matched to a gene; V was cut back by 4 bases and J by 1 base. The CDR3 totals 15 residues. Per the germline V gene, CDR1 is MGHDK and CDR2 is SYGVNS. DNA of the CDR3: TGTGCCAGCAGTGCGACAGGGGCCCATAACTATGGCTACACCTTC. Amino acid sequence: CASSATGAHNYGYTF.

The V and J genes are TRBV6-5 and TRBJ2-1, with D uncertain. The V gene lost 0 bases and the J gene lost 6 bases, with 9 bases spanning the gap. In germline, CDR1 is MNHEY, CDR2 SVGAGI. The CDR3 is 14 residues long. This CDR3 reads CASSYSNRVNEQFF. In DNA, the CDR3 is TGTGCCAGCAGTTACTCGAACAGAGTCAATGAGCAGTTCTTC.

For this clone: The junction departs from germline at one end; a sequencing error may be responsible. At the DNA level, this CDR3 is encoded by other sequences in the same sample as well. J is TRBJ1-2 and V is TRBV7-9, with D possibly TRBD1 on 6 matching bases. CDR1 is SEHNR, CDR2 FQNEAQ, per germline (reference sequence). The CDR3 sequence is 13 residues long. As DNA, the CDR3 is TGTGCCAGCAGCTTAGGGGGGGGCAGTTACTACACTTTC. Protein: CASSLGGGSYYTF.

The CDR3 protein is CASSLSSVREQYF. CDR3 nucleotide sequence: TGTGCCAGCAGTTTATCTTCAGTACGCGAGCAGTACTTC. V usage is TRBV28 and J usage is TRBJ2-7; no clear D gene. Trimming removed 1 base at V and 6 bases at J, with 10 bases between. Germline values: CDR1 MDHEN, CDR2 SYDVKM. CDR3 size: 13 residues.

The chain employs TRBV5-5 and TRBJ2-1; D is ambiguous. V lost 3 bases, J lost 0 bases, and 10 bases lay in between. Germline CDR1 SGHKS, CDR2 YYEKEE (reference sequence). CDR3 length equals 15 residues. The CDR3 DNA reads TGTGCCAGCAGCTCCTCACCGAGCTCCTACAATGAGCAGTTCTTC. This encodes CASSSSPSSYNEQFF. Using reference TRBV5-5 and TRBJ2-1 for the parts outside the CDR3, the full variable domain is DAGVTQSPTHLIKTRGQQVTLRCSPISGHKSVSWYQQVLGQGPQFIFQYYEKEERGRGNFPDRFSARQFPNYSSELNVNALLLGDSALYLCASSSSPSSYNEQFFGPGTRLTVL.

Here the CDR3 reads CASSYRDTFNEQFF. As DNA, the CDR3 is TGTGCCAGCAGCTACCGGGACACCTTCAATGAGCAGTTCTTC. This chain connects TRBV7-9 to TRBJ2-1; possibly TRBD1 for D (6 bases). The CDR3 is 14 amino acids. The germline V gene encodes CDR1 SEHNR and CDR2 FQNEAQ (reference sequence). With 4 bases removed from V and 6 bases from J, the gap between germline ends came to 13 bases.

This chain connects TRBV29-1 to TRBJ2-3; TRBD2 is a possible D gene (6 bases). Germline CDR1 SQVTM, CDR2 ANQGSEA. This CDR3 is 19 amino acids long. V lost 1 base to trimming and J lost 2 bases, with 25 bases between them. As DNA, the CDR3 is TGCAGCGTTGAAGCGAGTGATATTGCTGGTAGCGGATACACAGATACGCAGTATTTT. Encoded protein: CSVEASDIAGSGYTDTQYF.

This chain uses TRBV2 with TRBJ2-7; 7 bases line up with TRBD2. The ends lost 9 bases at V and 0 bases at J; junction bases unmatched: 8. This CDR3 has 14 amino acids. CDR1 and CDR2 from the germline V gene are SNHLY and FYNNEI. For the CDR3, the DNA is TGTGCCAGAAGGACTAGGGAGGTCTCCTACGAGCAGTACTTC. Translating gives CARRTREVSYEQYF.

The V call is TRBV19, the J call TRBJ1-4; D possibly corresponds to TRBD1 (6 bases). Between the trimmed V and J ends, which lost 0 bases and 6 bases, there was a span of 20 bases. This CDR3 region has 18 residues. CDR1 is LNHDA, CDR2 SQIVND, per germline (reference sequence). The CDR3 protein is CASSIDFGQLLRDEKLFF. CDR3 in DNA: TGTGCCAGTAGTATAGACTTCGGACAGTTACTACGCGATGAAAAACTGTTTTTT.

This clone came up once. The rearrangement uses TRBV18 and TRBJ2-7, with a tentative D call TRBD2 (7 bases). The CDR3 covers 13 residues. CDR1 and CDR2 from the germline V gene are KGHSH and LQKENI. V dropped 2 bases and J dropped 6 bases, with 11 bases sitting between them. The CDR3 DNA reads as TGTGCCAGCTCACCAAACAGGGAGGGCGAGCAGTACTTC. It specifies CASSPNREGEQYF.

J is TRBJ1-1 and V is TRBV25-1; D gene ambiguous. The CDR3 loop spans 11 amino acids. V lost 7 bases and J 7 bases, leaving 10 bases between the germline ends. Germline values: CDR1 MGHDK, CDR2 SYGVNS. The CDR3, as DNA: TGTGCCAGCATAGCGGGTGGTGAAGCTTTCTTT. Translating gives CASIAGGEAFF.

The chain combines TRBV6-1 with TRBJ2-7; 7 bases are shared with TRBD1. Germline values: CDR1 MNHNS, CDR2 SASEGT. The J segment lost 2 bases and the V segment lost 7 bases, leaving 5 bases of the junction unmatched. The CDR3 spans 13 residues. The CDR3 sequence: CASKLGTAYEQYF. In DNA, the CDR3 is TGTGCCAGCAAGCTTGGGACAGCCTACGAGCAGTACTTC.